These 14 T cell receptor beta chains were all obtained from the same sample, sequenced in a study of blood T cell repertoires in COVID-19. Sequencing used immunoSEQ multiplex PCR; TCRdb keeps in-frame clones, though not all of them. The top ten hold about 5.9% of the sample, which has some 250,000 clones, 85% to 90% seen once. The sequencing sample was made of peripheral blood. The receptors were gathered from a man in his sixties with acute or convalescent COVID-19.

The genes are TRBV7-9 and TRBJ1-3; 8 nucleotides agree with TRBD1. CDR3 length: 18 amino acids. V shed 1 base, J shed 1 base, and the junction held 9 bases outside the gene matches. The V gene's germline CDR1 is SEHNR and CDR2 FQNEAQ (reference sequence). CDR3 in amino acids: CASSLDTGGVRSGNTIYF. The DNA of the CDR3 is TGTGCCAGCAGCTTAGATACAGGGGGAGTAAGATCTGGAAACACCATATATTTT.

The chain links TRBV30 to TRBJ2-7; perhaps TRBD2 as D (6 bases). The CDR3 contains 15 residues. Trimming took off 2 bases at V and 2 bases at J, with 16 bases between the two ends. The germline CDR1 and CDR2 sequences are GTSNPN and SVGIG (reference sequence). DNA of the CDR3: TGTGCCTGGAGTTCTGTCAGCGGGTTAGCCTACGAGCAGTACTTC. Its protein is CAWSSVSGLAYEQYF.

A note on this clone: A far larger clone is just one base off, so this is likely a read error. Other DNA sequences of this sample code for an identical CDR3. This chain joins TRBV5-4 and TRBJ1-1, with D maybe TRBD1 (5 bases). This CDR3 spans 13 amino acids. V lost 2 bases, J lost 1 base, and 6 bases lay in between. The germline gives CDR1 SGHNT, CDR2 YYREEE (reference sequence). CDR3 bases: TGTGCCAGCAGCTTCGGACAGAACACTGAAGCTTTCTTT. Protein: CASSFGQNTEAFF.

This clone appeared a few times. V gene TRBV7-2 combines with J gene TRBJ2-7, with D possibly matching TRBD2 (6 bases). Trimming shortened V by 5 bases and J by 0 bases, and 20 bases separated the two germline ends. Looked up from germline, CDR1 is SGHTA and CDR2 is FQGNSA. This CDR3 spans 17 amino acids. The CDR3 DNA reads TGTGCCAGCAGCCGGGGGATGGGCAGGTTGAGCTCCTACGAGCAGTACTTC. It yields the protein CASSRGMGRLSSYEQYF. Supplemented by reference TRBV7-2 and TRBJ2-7, the full variable domain reads GAGVSQSPSNKVTEKGKDVELRCDPISGHTALYWYRQSLGQGLEFLIYFQGNSAPDKSGLPSDRFSAERTGGSVSTLTIQRTQQEDSAVYLCASSRGMGRLSSYEQYFGPGTRLTVT.

This clone was counted once. The rearrangement uses TRBV5-1 and TRBJ2-5; 7 nucleotides line up with TRBD2. This CDR3 comprises 14 residues. Germline-derived CDR1 and CDR2 are SGHRS and YFSETQ. The V and J ends lost 4 bases and 1 base, in that order; junction bases with no gene match: 4. The CDR3, as DNA: TGCGCCAGCAGCCCTGGCGGGGGCCAAGAGACCCAGTACTTC. Amino acids: CASSPGGGQETQYF.

CDR3 amino acids: CASSLTRGTDTQYF. In DNA form, the CDR3 reads TGTGCCAGCAGCTTAACTCGGGGCACAGATACGCAGTATTTT. This chain connects TRBV11-3 to TRBJ2-3; D uncertain. CDR3 length: 14 residues. Trimming stripped 2 bases from V and 1 base from J, with 7 bases between. Per germline, CDR1 SGHNT and CDR2 YENEEA.

This rearrangement joins TRBV2 to TRBJ2-3; 8 bases line up with TRBD2. J lost 2 bases, V lost 4 bases, and 11 bases had no gene match. The germline V gene encodes CDR1 SNHLY and CDR2 FYNNEI. The CDR3 sequence is 17 residues long. CDR3 in amino acids: CASSAPPGTSPTDTQYF. Written as DNA, the CDR3 is TGTGCCAGCAGTGCCCCCCCCGGGACTAGTCCCACAGATACGCAGTATTTT.

This clone was found a few times. The J gene is TRBJ1-1, the V gene TRBV5-1; D call uncertain. This CDR3 spans 14 amino acids. V gave up 0 bases and J gave up 3 bases, with 9 bases separating them. The V gene's germline CDR1 is SGHRS and CDR2 YFSETQ. Here the CDR3 reads CASSLARHDTEAFF. The CDR3 nucleotides are TGCGCCAGCAGCTTGGCCAGGCATGACACTGAAGCTTTCTTT.

This chain links TRBV18 with TRBJ2-7; TRBD1 matches at 8 bases. The CDR3 runs to 15 residues. CDR1 KGHSH and CDR2 LQKENI come from the germline V gene. J lost 4 bases, V lost 4 bases, and 9 bases had no gene match. The CDR3 DNA sequence: TGTGCCAGCTCACTGAGGGGGGACAGGACTTACGAGCAGTACTTC. It is translated as CASSLRGDRTYEQYF.

The chain is built from TRBV12-3 or TRBV12-4 and TRBJ2-3; D uncertain. Trimming removed 3 bases at V and 10 bases at J, with 8 bases between. The CDR3 totals 11 residues. This chain's CDR3 is CASSFLVAQYF. The DNA for the CDR3 is TGTGCCAGCAGTTTTCTGGTAGCGCAGTATTTT.

V is TRBV7-9 and J is TRBJ1-5; no firm D call. The length of the CDR3 is 12 residues. V lost 1 base, J lost 10 bases, and 8 bases lay in between. Germline CDR1 reads SEHNR; CDR2 reads FQNEAQ (reference sequence). Here the CDR3 reads CASSLGGEPQHF. CDR3 sequence (DNA): TGTGCCAGCAGCTTAGGCGGGGAACCCCAGCATTTT.

The rearrangement links TRBV10-3 to TRBJ1-4; 9 positions match TRBD1. Germline V lookup: CDR1 ENHRY, CDR2 SYGVKD. J lost 7 bases, V lost 6 bases, and 3 bases had no gene match. The CDR3 consists of 13 residues. The CDR3 is CAISGTGSEKLFF. The CDR3 region has the DNA TGTGCCATCAGCGGGACAGGGAGTGAAAAACTGTTTTTT.

The J gene is TRBJ1-5, the V gene TRBV9; 9 bases are a match to TRBD1. Germline V CDR1 and CDR2: SGDLS, YYNGEE. The J segment lost 8 bases and the V segment lost 4 bases, leaving 7 bases of the junction unmatched. The CDR3 is 14 residues long. CDR3 sequence: CASSSRQGGEPQHF. CDR3 coding DNA: TGTGCCAGCAGCTCCCGACAGGGGGGAGAGCCCCAGCATTTT.

This rearrangement joins TRBV9 to TRBJ1-3; 8 nucleotides align to TRBD1. V trimming: 0 bases; J trimming: 4 bases; junction bases outside the gene matches: 12. Looked up from germline, CDR1 is SGDLS and CDR2 is YYNGEE. CDR3 length equals 18 residues. CDR3 nucleotides: TGTGCCAGCAGCGTAGCAACCCCGACAGGGGTAGTAGGAAACACCATATATTTT. Amino acids: CASSVATPTGVVGNTIYF.